This entry lists 25 T cell receptor beta chains sequenced from one sample in a study of blood T cell repertoires in COVID-19. Assay: immunoSEQ multiplex PCR; the TCRdb copy retains only in-frame clones and omits some. The sample holds 100,000 to 150,000 clones, approximately 85% seen once. Sequencing was done on a sample of peripheral blood. The receptors shown here come from a human donor in a cohort sampled during active COVID-19.

This clone was recorded a few times. This chain joins TRBV5-6 and TRBJ1-2; 9 nucleotides match TRBD1. Germline trimming cut 5 bases from V and 8 bases from J; bases unmatched to any gene: 10. This CDR3 is 14 amino acids long. Germline V gives CDR1 SGHDT, CDR2 YYEEEE. The CDR3 nucleotides are TGTGCCAGCAGGTCAGACAGGGGGATCCGGGGCTACACCTTC. Encoded protein: CASRSDRGIRGYTF.

V gene TRBV7-9 combines with J gene TRBJ2-5, with 11 bases fitting TRBD1. CDR3 length: 16 amino acids. J lost 2 bases, V lost 5 bases, and 7 bases had no gene match. From germline, CDR1 is SEHNR and CDR2 FQNEAQ (reference sequence). CDR3 nucleotide sequence: TGTGCCAGCAGCCCGGGACAGGGGGAAGTGCAAGAGACCCAGTACTTC. Protein: CASSPGQGEVQETQYF.

The gene calls are TRBV4-1 and TRBJ2-5; D gene uncertain. The CDR3 covers 15 residues. Germline loops: CDR1 MGHRA, CDR2 YSYEKL. The V end was cut by 8 bases, the J end by 5 bases, with 21 bases between. In DNA form, the CDR3 reads TGCGCCAGCTCCACCTTACCTAGGATTCGTGAGACCCAGTACTTC. This translates into CASSTLPRIRETQYF.

For the CDR3, the DNA is TGTGCCAGCAGCCCCTTGAGGGCGGGGGGAAAAGAGACCCAGTACTTC. It codes for CASSPLRAGGKETQYF. The chain combines TRBV9 with TRBJ2-5, with 8 bases aligning to TRBD2. This CDR3 has 16 amino acids. Germline-derived CDR1 and CDR2 are SGDLS and YYNGEE. Unmatched junction bases numbered 11, after V lost 4 bases and J lost 3 bases.

This sequence joins TRBV19 and TRBJ2-1, with D perhaps matching TRBD2 (5 bases). The CDR3 contains 16 residues. V was pared by 3 bases and J by 2 bases, with 14 bases between. The germline gives CDR1 LNHDA, CDR2 SQIVND (reference sequence). The CDR3 bases are TGTGCCAGTAGTATTCTAGAGACTAATCCCTACAATGAGCAGTTCTTC. This encodes CASSILETNPYNEQFF.

This clone was detected only once. CDR3 coding DNA: TGCGCCAGCAGCCTAGGACAGGGTACCTCTGGAAACACCATATATTTT. Residues: CASSLGQGTSGNTIYF. The genes are TRBV4-1 and TRBJ1-3; 8 bases match TRBD1. Looked up from germline, CDR1 is MGHRA and CDR2 is YSYEKL. CDR3 length: 16 residues. After removal of 4 bases from V and 0 bases from J, the junction contained 5 bases not matched to a gene.

V usage is TRBV2 and J usage is TRBJ1-1, with 8 positions matching TRBD1. V shed 5 bases, J shed 1 base, and the junction held 9 bases outside the gene matches. The CDR3 length is 16 residues. Germline V gene data show CDR1 as SNHLY and CDR2 as FYNNEI. CDR3 bases: TGTGCCAGCAGTCGGGCAGGGGGCATCAAGAACACTGAAGCTTTCTTT. Translated: CASSRAGGIKNTEAFF.

V and J are TRBV27 and TRBJ2-1, with D tentatively TRBD2 (6 bases). V shed 1 base and J shed 9 bases, with 16 bases lying between them. CDR1 and CDR2 from the germline V gene are MNHEY and SMNVEV (reference sequence). This CDR3 has 15 amino acids. The CDR3 DNA reads TGTGCCAGCAGTTTATATTCCTCGGGGGTAAGTGAGCAGTTCTTC. Protein product: CASSLYSSGVSEQFF.

This chain connects TRBV24-1 to TRBJ1-1; TRBD1 matches 8 bases. Germline lookup yields CDR1 KGHDR and CDR2 SFDVKD. The V segment lost 8 bases and the J segment 3 bases; nucleotides outside the gene matches: 7. The CDR3 has 14 residues. The CDR3 here is CATTKTGGDTEAFF. The CDR3 DNA sequence: TGTGCCACCACCAAAACAGGGGGAGACACTGAAGCTTTCTTT.

The V gene is TRBV19, the J gene TRBJ1-5; tentatively, D is TRBD1 (5 bases). CDR3 size: 15 residues. Looked up from germline, CDR1 is LNHDA and CDR2 is SQIVND (reference sequence). V was clipped by 4 bases and J by 1 base, with 11 bases between them. The CDR3 protein is CASSTGGGSNQPQHF. The CDR3 DNA is TGTGCCAGTAGTACTGGGGGGGGGAGCAATCAGCCCCAGCATTTT. Combining the CDR3 with reference TRBV19 and TRBJ1-5 gives the whole variable domain DGGITQSPKYLFRKEGQNVTLSCEQNLNHDAMYWYRQDPGQGLRLIYYSQIVNDFQKGDIAEGYSVSREKKESFPLTVTSAQKNPTAFYLCASSTGGGSNQPQHFGDGTRLSIL.

The CDR3 reads CASSFGLSNQPQHF. The CDR3 DNA sequence: TGTGCCAGCAGCTTCGGACTTAGCAATCAGCCCCAGCATTTT. This rearrangement joins TRBV7-2 to TRBJ1-5, with no clear D. This CDR3 is built from 14 residues. Trimming took off 3 bases at V and 0 bases at J, with 6 bases between the two ends. Germline CDR1 is SGHTA and CDR2 is FQGNSA.

J is TRBJ2-7 and V is TRBV5-1, with D maybe TRBD2 (5 bases). The CDR3 runs to 14 residues. Germline values: CDR1 SGHRS, CDR2 YFSETQ. Trimming stripped 1 base from V and 7 bases from J, with 15 bases between. The CDR3: CASSLRPAPGEQYF. The CDR3 nucleotides read TGCGCCAGCAGCTTGCGTCCCGCTCCGGGGGAGCAGTACTTC. The whole variable domain, filled in from reference TRBV5-1 and TRBJ2-7, reads KAGVTQTPRYLIKTRGQQVTLSCSPISGHRSVSWYQQTPGQGLQFLFEYFSETQRNKGNFPGRFSGRQFSNSRSEMNVSTLELGDSALYLCASSLRPAPGEQYFGPGTRLTVT.

This clone occurred once. This chain uses TRBV7-2 with TRBJ2-7; D gene ambiguous. V was trimmed by 8 bases and J by 5 bases, leaving 10 bases between them. The CDR3 loop spans 11 amino acids. Germline-derived CDR1 and CDR2 are SGHTA and FQGNSA. CDR3 DNA: TGTGCCAGCCAGAGGTGGGACGAGCAGTACTTC. Its translation: CASQRWDEQYF.

V and J are TRBV2 and TRBJ2-7; the match to TRBD1 covers 7 bases. The CDR3 spans 15 residues. V lost 0 bases and J lost 0; bases outside the gene matches: 2. Germline V CDR1 and CDR2: SNHLY, FYNNEI. The CDR3 nucleotides are TGTGCCAGCAGTGAAGCCGGGACAGTCTCCTACGAGCAGTACTTC. As protein: CASSEAGTVSYEQYF.

V usage is TRBV18 and J usage is TRBJ1-2; no clear D. V lost 2 bases to trimming and J lost 5 bases, with 12 bases between them. The CDR3 runs 14 residues. CDR1 is KGHSH and CDR2 is LQKENI in the germline V gene. In DNA, the CDR3 is TGTGCCAGCTCACCAAGCCAGGATTTATATGGCTACACCTTC. Its protein product is CASSPSQDLYGYTF.

The table lists this clone with a few counts. The chain employs TRBV3-1 (or the pseudogene TRBV3-2) and TRBJ1-5, with 8 bases that match TRBD1. Germline trimming cut 4 bases from V and 7 bases from J; bases unmatched to any gene: 6. This CDR3 has 14 amino acids. Germline CDR1 is LGHDT and CDR2 is YNNKEL (reference sequence). The CDR3 loop reads CASSRTGQGQPQHF. The CDR3 region has the DNA TGTGCCAGCAGCCGGACAGGACAGGGCCAGCCCCAGCATTTT.

This clone came up once. The chain joins TRBV28 to TRBJ1-1; TRBD1 agrees at 7 bases. The CDR3 loop spans 15 amino acids. Germline CDR1 is MDHEN and CDR2 is SYDVKM. Trimming at V came to 3 bases and at J to 6 bases, leaving 10 bases not matched to a gene. The CDR3 DNA follows: TGTGCCAGCAGTTTTAGGGGGCGCAGTCTCCCTGAAGCTTTCTTT. This codes for CASSFRGRSLPEAFF.

The chain recombines TRBV29-1 with TRBJ1-2; tentative D call: TRBD1 (6 bases). The CDR3 contains 13 residues. The V and J ends lost 6 bases and 8 bases respectively, with 19 bases between them. Germline CDR1 SQVTM, CDR2 ANQGSEA. The CDR3 bases are TGCAGCGTGGCCTACACAGGGATGGGGGGCTACACCTTC. It codes for CSVAYTGMGGYTF.

The chain links TRBV18 to TRBJ2-7; D is ambiguous. V gave up 4 bases and J gave up 6 bases, with 10 bases separating them. This CDR3 has 12 residues. Germline loops: CDR1 KGHSH, CDR2 LQKENI. This CDR3 reads CASSRSAAEQYF. For the CDR3, the DNA is TGTGCCAGCTCACGTTCGGCGGCCGAGCAGTACTTC.

The chain has TRBV19 and TRBJ2-7, with TRBD2 identical over 7 bases. CDR3 size: 17 residues. Germline V gene sequence: CDR1 LNHDA, CDR2 SQIVND (reference sequence). V gave up 4 bases and J gave up 6 bases; unmatched junction bases: 18. CDR3 loop: CASSSTLRLAVFREQYF. For the CDR3, the DNA is TGTGCCAGTAGTAGCACCCTAAGACTAGCTGTGTTTCGCGAGCAGTACTTC.

This clone was seen more than once but under ten times. The chain carries TRBV4-2 and TRBJ2-2; no definite D call. Germline CDR1 LGHNA, CDR2 YNFKEQ. The CDR3 has 16 residues. Trimming removed 0 bases at V and 2 bases at J, with 10 bases between. CDR3 region: CASSQDVGGNTGELFF. The CDR3 bases are TGTGCCAGCAGCCAAGATGTAGGCGGAAACACCGGGGAGCTGTTTTTT.

The chain carries TRBV5-1 and TRBJ2-2; D call uncertain. The ends were cut back, 1 base at V and 9 bases at J, with 13 bases in the middle. The germline V gene has CDR1 SGHRS and CDR2 YFSETQ. The CDR3 consists of 14 residues. CDR3 sequence (DNA): TGCGCCAGCAGCTTGTCTCTGGGCCGGAGGGAGCTGTTTTTT. Translating gives CASSLSLGRRELFF.

This clone has ten or more counts. The chain is built from TRBV10-2 and TRBJ2-7, with no clear D. Germline V CDR1 and CDR2: WSHSY, SAAADI. Trimming took off 8 bases at V and 5 bases at J, with 10 bases between the two ends. The CDR3 is 11 amino acids. This chain's CDR3 is CASLNSNEQYF. DNA of the CDR3: TGCGCCAGCTTGAACTCGAACGAGCAGTACTTC.

The chain carries TRBV12-3 or TRBV12-4 and TRBJ2-1; a possible D gene is TRBD1 (5 bases). Trimming cost V 6 bases and J 12 bases, with 18 bases left between them. This CDR3 is built from 13 residues. CDR3 region: CASRDTGAWGQFF. The CDR3 DNA is TGTGCCAGCAGGGATACAGGAGCTTGGGGGCAGTTCTTC.

J is TRBJ2-7 and V is TRBV19; tentative D call: TRBD2 (6 bases). This CDR3 contains 15 residues. Trimming cost V 7 bases and J 0 bases, with 16 bases left between them. Germline V gives CDR1 LNHDA, CDR2 SQIVND (reference sequence). Here the CDR3 reads CASNPGLPSSYEQYF. The CDR3 region has the DNA TGTGCCAGTAACCCGGGACTCCCGAGCTCCTACGAGCAGTACTTC.